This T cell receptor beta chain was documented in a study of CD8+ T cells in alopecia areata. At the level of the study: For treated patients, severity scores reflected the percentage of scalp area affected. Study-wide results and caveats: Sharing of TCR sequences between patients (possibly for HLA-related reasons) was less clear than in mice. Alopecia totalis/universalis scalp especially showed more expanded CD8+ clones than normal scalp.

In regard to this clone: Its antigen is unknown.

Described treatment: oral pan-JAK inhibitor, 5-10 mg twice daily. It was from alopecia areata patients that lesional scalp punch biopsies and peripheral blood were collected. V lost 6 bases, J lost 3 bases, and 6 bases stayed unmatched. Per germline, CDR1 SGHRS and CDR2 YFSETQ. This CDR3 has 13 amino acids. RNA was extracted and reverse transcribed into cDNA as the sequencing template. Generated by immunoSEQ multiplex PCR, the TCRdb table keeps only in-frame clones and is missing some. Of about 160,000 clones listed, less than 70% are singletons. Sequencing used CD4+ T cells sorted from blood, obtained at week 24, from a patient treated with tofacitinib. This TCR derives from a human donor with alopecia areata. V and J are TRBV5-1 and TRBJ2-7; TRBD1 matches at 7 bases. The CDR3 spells CASTRQGSYEQYF. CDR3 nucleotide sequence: TGCGCCAGCACCCGACAGGGTAGCTACGAGCAGTACTTC.